This T cell receptor beta chain was recorded in a study of cytomegalovirus exposure and HLA in healthy donors. This CDR3 is built from 16 residues. V trimming: 7 bases; J trimming: 4 bases; junction bases outside the gene matches: 11. CDR1 and CDR2 from the germline V gene are LNHDA and SQIVND (reference sequence). TCRdb's copy holds only in-frame clones and misses some; the assay was immunoSEQ multiplex PCR. The table records about 160,000 clones, roughly 89% of them present only once. This TCR was sampled from a young woman in good health and CMV-seropositive. The sample comprised PBMCs. V gene TRBV19 combines with J gene TRBJ2-2; TRBD1 matches at 8 bases. The DNA for the CDR3 is TGTGCCAGTACCGAACGGACAGGGAGTAGCACCGGGGAGCTGTTTTTT. It is translated as CASTERTGSSTGELFF.